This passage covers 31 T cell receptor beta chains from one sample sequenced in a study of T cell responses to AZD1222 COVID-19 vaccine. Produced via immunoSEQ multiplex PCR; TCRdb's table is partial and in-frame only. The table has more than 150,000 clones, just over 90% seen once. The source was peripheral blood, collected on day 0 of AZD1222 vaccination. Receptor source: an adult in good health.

DNA of the CDR3: TGTGCCAGCAGCTTAGCTTCTAGCGGGGGGCTCGATACGCAGTATTTT. Translated, it gives CASSLASSGGLDTQYF. The rearrangement links TRBV7-9 to TRBJ2-3, with 11 bases identical to TRBD2. The CDR3 is made up of 16 amino acids. Germline V gene sequence: CDR1 SEHNR, CDR2 FQNEAQ (reference sequence). V trimming: 0 bases; J trimming: 6 bases; junction bases outside the gene matches: 5.

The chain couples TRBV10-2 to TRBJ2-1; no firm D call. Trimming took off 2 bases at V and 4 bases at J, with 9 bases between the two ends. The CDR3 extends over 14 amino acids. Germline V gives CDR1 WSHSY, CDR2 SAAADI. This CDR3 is CASSEVAAYNEQFF. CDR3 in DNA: TGCGCCAGCAGTGAGGTTGCAGCATACAATGAGCAGTTCTTC.

This CDR3 reads CASSQVGKQYF. CDR3 DNA: TGTGCCAGCAGCCAAGTGGGGAAGCAGTACTTC. This rearrangement joins TRBV3-1 (or the pseudogene TRBV3-2) to TRBJ2-7; D ambiguous. This CDR3 region has 11 residues. The germline V gene has CDR1 LGHDT and CDR2 YNNKEL (reference sequence). V lost 1 base and J lost 8, with 6 bases in between.

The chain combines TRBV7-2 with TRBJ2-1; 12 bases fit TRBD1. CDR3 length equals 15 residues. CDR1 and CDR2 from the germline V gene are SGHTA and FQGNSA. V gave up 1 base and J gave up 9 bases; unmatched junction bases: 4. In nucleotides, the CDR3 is TGTGCCAGCAGCTTAGTCGGGACAGGGGGCAGTGAGCAGTTCTTC. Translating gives CASSLVGTGGSEQFF.

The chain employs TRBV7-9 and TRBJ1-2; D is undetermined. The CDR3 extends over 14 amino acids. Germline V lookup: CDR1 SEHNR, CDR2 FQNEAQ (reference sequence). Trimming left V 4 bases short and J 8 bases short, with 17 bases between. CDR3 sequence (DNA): TGTGCCAGCAGCTCTTCGCAGAGGGTAGGCGGCTACACCTTC. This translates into CASSSSQRVGGYTF.

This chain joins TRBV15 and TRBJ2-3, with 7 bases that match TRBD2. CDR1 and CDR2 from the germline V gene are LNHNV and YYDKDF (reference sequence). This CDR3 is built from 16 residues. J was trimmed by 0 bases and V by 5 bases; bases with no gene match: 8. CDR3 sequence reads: CATSPLARSSTDTQYF. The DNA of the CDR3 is TGTGCCACCAGCCCACTAGCGCGATCCAGCACAGATACGCAGTATTTT.

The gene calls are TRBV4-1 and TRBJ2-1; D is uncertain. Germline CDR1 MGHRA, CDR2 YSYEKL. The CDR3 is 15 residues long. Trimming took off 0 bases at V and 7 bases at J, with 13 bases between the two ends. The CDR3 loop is CASSQDRKGRNEQFF. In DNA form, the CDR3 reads TGCGCCAGCAGCCAAGATAGGAAGGGTAGGAATGAGCAGTTCTTC.

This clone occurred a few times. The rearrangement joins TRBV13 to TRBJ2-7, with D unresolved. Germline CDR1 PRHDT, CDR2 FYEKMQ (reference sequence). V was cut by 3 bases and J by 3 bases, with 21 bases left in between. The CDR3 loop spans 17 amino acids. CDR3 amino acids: CASSFLDWRVGSYEQYF. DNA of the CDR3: TGTGCCAGCAGCTTCTTAGATTGGCGTGTGGGCAGCTACGAGCAGTACTTC. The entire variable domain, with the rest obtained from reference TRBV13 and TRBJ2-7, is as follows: AAGVIQSPRHLIKEKRETATLKCYPIPRHDTVYWYQQGPGQDPQFLISFYEKMQSDKGSIPDRFSAQQFSDYHSELNMSSLELGDSALYFCASSFLDWRVGSYEQYFGPGTRLTVT.

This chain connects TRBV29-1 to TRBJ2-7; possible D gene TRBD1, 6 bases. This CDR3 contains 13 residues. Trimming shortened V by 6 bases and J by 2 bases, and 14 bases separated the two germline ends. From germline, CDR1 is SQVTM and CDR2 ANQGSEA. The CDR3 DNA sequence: TGCAGCGTAGCCCCAGGGGACCCCTACGAGCAGTACTTC. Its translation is CSVAPGDPYEQYF.

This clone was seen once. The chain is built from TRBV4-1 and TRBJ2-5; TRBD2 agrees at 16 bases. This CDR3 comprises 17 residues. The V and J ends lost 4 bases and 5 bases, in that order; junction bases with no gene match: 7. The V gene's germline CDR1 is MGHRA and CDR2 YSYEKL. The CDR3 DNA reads TGCGCCAGCAGCCCGGGACTAGCGGGGGGGATCTGGGAGACCCAGTACTTC. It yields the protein CASSPGLAGGIWETQYF.

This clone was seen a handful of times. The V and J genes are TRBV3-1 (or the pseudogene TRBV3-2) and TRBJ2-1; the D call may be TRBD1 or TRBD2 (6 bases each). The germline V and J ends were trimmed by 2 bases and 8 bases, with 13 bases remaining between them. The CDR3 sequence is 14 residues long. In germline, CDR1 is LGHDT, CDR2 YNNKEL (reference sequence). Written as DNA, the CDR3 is TGTGCCAGCAGCCAACCGGGGGCCACGCATGAGCAGTTCTTC. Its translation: CASSQPGATHEQFF.

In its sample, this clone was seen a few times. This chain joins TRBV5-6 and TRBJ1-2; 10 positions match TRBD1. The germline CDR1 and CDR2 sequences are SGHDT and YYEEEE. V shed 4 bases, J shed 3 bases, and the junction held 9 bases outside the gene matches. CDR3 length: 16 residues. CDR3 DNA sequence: TGTGCCAGCAGCCGTGACAGGGGGCGCCAGGACTATGGCTACACCTTC. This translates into CASSRDRGRQDYGYTF.

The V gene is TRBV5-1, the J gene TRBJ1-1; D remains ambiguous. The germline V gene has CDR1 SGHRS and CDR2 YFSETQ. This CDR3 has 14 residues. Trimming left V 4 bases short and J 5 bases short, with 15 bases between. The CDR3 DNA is TGCGCCAGCAGCCGGGAGAGTTCTGTGACTGAAGCTTTCTTT. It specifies CASSRESSVTEAFF.

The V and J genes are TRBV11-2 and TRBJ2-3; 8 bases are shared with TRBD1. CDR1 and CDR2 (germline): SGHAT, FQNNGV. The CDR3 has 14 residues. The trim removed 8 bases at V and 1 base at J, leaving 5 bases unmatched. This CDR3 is CASGDRGGTDTQYF. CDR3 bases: TGTGCCAGCGGTGACAGGGGAGGCACAGATACGCAGTATTTT.

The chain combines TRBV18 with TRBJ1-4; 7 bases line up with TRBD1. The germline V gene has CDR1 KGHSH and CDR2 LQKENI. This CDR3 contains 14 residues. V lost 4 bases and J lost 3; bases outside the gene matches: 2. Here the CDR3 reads CASSRDSSNEKLFF. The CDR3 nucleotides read TGTGCCAGCTCACGGGACAGCTCTAATGAAAAACTGTTTTTT.

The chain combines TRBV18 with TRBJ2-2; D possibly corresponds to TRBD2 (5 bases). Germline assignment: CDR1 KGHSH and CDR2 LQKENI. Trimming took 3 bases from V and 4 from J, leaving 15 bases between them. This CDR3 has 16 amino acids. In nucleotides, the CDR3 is TGTGCCAGCTCACCGTTACCCTTTACTAGCACCGGGGAGCTGTTTTTT. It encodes CASSPLPFTSTGELFF.

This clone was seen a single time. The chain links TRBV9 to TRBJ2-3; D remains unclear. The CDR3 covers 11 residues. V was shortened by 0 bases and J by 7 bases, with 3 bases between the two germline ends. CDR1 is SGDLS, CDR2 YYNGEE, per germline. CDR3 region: CASSVDNTQYF. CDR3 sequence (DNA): TGTGCCAGCAGCGTAGACAATACGCAGTATTTT.

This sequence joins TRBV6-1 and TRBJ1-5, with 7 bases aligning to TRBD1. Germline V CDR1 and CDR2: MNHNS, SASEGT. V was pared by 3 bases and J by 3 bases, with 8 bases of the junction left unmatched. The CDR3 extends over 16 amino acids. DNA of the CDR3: TGTGCCAGCAGTGATCCGACAGGGCGATTCAATCAGCCCCAGCATTTT. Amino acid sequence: CASSDPTGRFNQPQHF.

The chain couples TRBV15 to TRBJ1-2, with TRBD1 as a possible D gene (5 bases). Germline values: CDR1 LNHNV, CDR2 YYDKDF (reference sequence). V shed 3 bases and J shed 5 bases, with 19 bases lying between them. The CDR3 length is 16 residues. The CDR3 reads CATSSREMGVSYGYTF. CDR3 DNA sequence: TGTGCCACCAGCAGCCGGGAGATGGGGGTTTCGTATGGCTACACCTTC.

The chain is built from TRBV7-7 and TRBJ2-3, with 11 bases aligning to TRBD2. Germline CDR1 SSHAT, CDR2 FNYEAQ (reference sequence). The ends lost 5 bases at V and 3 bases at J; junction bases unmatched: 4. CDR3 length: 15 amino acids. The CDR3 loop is CASSPTSGRTDTQYF. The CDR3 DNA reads TGTGCCAGCAGCCCCACTAGCGGGAGAACAGATACGCAGTATTTT.

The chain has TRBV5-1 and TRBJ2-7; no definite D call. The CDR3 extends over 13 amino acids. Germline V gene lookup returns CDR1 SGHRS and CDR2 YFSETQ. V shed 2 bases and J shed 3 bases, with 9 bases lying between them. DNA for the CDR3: TGCGCCAGCAGCTTAACATCTAACTACGAGCAGTACTTC. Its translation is CASSLTSNYEQYF. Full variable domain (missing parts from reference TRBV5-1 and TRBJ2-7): KAGVTQTPRYLIKTRGQQVTLSCSPISGHRSVSWYQQTPGQGLQFLFEYFSETQRNKGNFPGRFSGRQFSNSRSEMNVSTLELGDSALYLCASSLTSNYEQYFGPGTRLTVT.

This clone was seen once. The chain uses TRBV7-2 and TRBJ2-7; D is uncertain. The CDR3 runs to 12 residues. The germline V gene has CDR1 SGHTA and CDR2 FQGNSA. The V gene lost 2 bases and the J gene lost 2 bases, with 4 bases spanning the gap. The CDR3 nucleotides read TGTGCCAGCAGCTTATTCCCCTACGAGCAGTACTTC. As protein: CASSLFPYEQYF.

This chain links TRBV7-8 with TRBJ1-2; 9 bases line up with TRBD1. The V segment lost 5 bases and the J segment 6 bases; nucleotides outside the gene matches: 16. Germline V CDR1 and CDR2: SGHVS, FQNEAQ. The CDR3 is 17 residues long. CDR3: CASSPDRGLFNGHGYTF. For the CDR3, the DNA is TGTGCCAGCAGCCCGGACAGGGGCCTGTTTAATGGCCATGGCTACACCTTC.

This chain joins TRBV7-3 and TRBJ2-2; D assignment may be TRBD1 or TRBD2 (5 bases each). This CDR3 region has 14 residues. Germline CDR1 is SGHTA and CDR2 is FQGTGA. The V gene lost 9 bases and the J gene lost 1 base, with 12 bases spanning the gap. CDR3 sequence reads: CARKGRQNTGELFF. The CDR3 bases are TGTGCCAGAAAGGGACGCCAGAACACCGGGGAGCTGTTTTTT.

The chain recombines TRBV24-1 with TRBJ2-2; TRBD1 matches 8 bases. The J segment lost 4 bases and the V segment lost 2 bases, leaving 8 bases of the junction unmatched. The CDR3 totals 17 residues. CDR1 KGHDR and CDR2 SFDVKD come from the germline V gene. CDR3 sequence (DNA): TGTGCCACCAGTGATTCACGGACAGGGTCGGGCACCGGGGAGCTGTTTTTT. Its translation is CATSDSRTGSGTGELFF.

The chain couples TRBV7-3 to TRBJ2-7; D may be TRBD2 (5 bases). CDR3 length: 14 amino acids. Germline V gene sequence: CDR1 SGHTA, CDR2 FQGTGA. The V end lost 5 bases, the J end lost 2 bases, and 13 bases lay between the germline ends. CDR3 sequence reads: CASSLWERPYEQYF. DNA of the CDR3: TGTGCCAGCAGCCTATGGGAGCGCCCCTACGAGCAGTACTTC.

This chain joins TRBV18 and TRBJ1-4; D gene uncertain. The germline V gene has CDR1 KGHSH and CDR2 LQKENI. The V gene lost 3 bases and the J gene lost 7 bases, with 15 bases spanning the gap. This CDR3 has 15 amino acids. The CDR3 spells CASSPMASWSEKLFF. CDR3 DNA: TGTGCCAGCTCACCTATGGCCTCTTGGAGTGAAAAACTGTTTTTT. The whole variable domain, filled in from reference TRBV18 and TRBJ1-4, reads NAGVMQNPRHLVRRRGQEARLRCSPMKGHSHVYWYRQLPEEGLKFMVYLQKENIIDESGMPKERFSAEFPKEGPSILRIQQVVRGDSAAYFCASSPMASWSEKLFFGSGTQLSVL.

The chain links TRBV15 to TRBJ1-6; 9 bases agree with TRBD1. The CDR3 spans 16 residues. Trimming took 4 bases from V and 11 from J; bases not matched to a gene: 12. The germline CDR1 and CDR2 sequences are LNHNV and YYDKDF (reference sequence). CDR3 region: CATSKRTGAALTPLHF. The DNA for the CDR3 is TGTGCCACCAGCAAACGGACAGGGGCCGCTTTAACACCCCTCCACTTT. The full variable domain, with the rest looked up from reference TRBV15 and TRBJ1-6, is DAMVIQNPRYQVTQFGKPVTLSCSQTLNHNVMYWYQQKSSQAPKLLFHYYDKDFNNEADTPDNFQSRRPNTSFCFLDIRSPGLGDTAMYLCATSKRTGAALTPLHFGNGTRLTVT.

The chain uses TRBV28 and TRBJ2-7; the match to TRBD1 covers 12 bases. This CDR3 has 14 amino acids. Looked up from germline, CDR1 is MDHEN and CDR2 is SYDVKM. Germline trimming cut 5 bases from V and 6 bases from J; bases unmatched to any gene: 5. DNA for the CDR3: TGTGCCAGCAGTGGGACAGGGGGCAAATCCGAGCAGTACTTC. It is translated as CASSGTGGKSEQYF.

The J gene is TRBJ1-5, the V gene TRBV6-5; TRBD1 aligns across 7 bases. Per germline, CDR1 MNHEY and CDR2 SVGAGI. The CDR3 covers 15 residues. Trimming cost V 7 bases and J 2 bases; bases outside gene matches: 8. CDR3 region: CASKSGGQGNQPQHF. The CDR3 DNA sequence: TGTGCCAGCAAGTCCGGTGGACAGGGCAATCAGCCCCAGCATTTT.

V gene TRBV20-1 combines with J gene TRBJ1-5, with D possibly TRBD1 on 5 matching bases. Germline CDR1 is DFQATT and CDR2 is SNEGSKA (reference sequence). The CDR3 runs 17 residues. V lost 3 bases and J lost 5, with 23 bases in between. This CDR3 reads CSASAHPGTEDYQPQHF. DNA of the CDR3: TGCAGTGCTAGTGCTCACCCCGGGACCGAAGATTATCAGCCCCAGCATTTT.